This entry lists 3 T cell receptor beta chains sequenced from one sample in a study of blood T cell repertoires in COVID-19. Sequencing used immunoSEQ multiplex PCR; TCRdb keeps in-frame clones, though not all of them. The sample consists of about 190,000 clones, roughly four fifths of them appearing once. The sample taken for sequencing was peripheral blood. Source of these receptors: a woman between 40 and 50 years old with acute or convalescent COVID-19.

The chain is built from TRBV7-2 and TRBJ1-6; 7 bases are shared with TRBD1. The CDR3 loop spans 15 amino acids. Germline CDR1 and CDR2: SGHTA and FQGNSA. V gave up 4 bases and J gave up 10 bases; unmatched junction bases: 10. CDR3 sequence reads: CASSSSGGPSSPLHF. The CDR3 DNA sequence: TGTGCCAGCAGCTCGTCAGGGGGTCCGAGCTCACCCCTCCACTTT.

This sequence joins TRBV19 and TRBJ2-6; 7 positions agree with TRBD1. The CDR3 is 16 residues long. Per the germline V gene, CDR1 is LNHDA and CDR2 is SQIVND (reference sequence). V lost 9 bases, J lost 0 bases, and 8 bases stayed unmatched. For the CDR3, the DNA is TGTGCCAGCAAAGTGACAGGGTACTCTGGGGCCAACGTCCTGACTTTC. Amino acids: CASKVTGYSGANVLTF.

The chain links TRBV30 to TRBJ1-2; TRBD1 aligns across 8 bases. Per germline, CDR1 GTSNPN and CDR2 SVGIG (reference sequence). This CDR3 comprises 14 residues. With 4 bases clipped from V and 4 bases from J, the junction kept 8 bases outside the gene matches. The chain's CDR3 is CAWTPTTGGYGYTF. The CDR3 coding sequence is TGTGCCTGGACCCCAACCACAGGGGGCTATGGCTACACCTTC.